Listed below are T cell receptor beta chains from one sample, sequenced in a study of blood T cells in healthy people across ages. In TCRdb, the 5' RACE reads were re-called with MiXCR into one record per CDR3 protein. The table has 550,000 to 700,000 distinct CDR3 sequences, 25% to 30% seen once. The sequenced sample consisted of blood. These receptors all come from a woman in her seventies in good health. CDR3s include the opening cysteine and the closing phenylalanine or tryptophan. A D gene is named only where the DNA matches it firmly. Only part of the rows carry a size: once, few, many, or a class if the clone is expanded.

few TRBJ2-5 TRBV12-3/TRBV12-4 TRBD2 CASSPGTSGGLQETQYF TGTGCCAGCAGTCCAGGGACTAGCGGGGGCCTACAAGAGACCCAGTACTTC
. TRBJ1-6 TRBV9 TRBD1 CASSVEGQRGSPLHF TGTGCCAGCAGCGTAGAGGGACAGAGAGGATCACCCCTCCACTTT
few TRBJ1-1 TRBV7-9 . CASSLETGQNTEAFF TGTGCCAGCAGCTTAGAGACTGGACAGAACACTGAAGCTTTCTTT
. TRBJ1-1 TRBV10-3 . CAISLRDLKNTEAFF TGTGCCATCAGCCTGAGGGACTTAAAGAACACTGAAGCTTTCTTT
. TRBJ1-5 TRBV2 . CACTKGIADQPQHF TGTGCCTGCACTAAGGGGATTGCAGATCAGCCCCAGCATTTT
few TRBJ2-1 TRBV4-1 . CASSQSPIQRIDNEQFF TGCGCCAGCAGCCAAAGTCCGATCCAACGAATCGACAATGAGCAGTTCTTC
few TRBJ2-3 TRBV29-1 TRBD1 CSGRQGADTQYF TGCAGCGGACGACAGGGCGCAGATACGCAGTATTTT
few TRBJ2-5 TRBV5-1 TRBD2 CASSLGGGATETQYF TGCGCCAGCAGCTTGGGCGGGGGGGCCACAGAGACCCAGTACTTC
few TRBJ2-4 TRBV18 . CASSPRGSLAKNIQYF TGTGCCAGCTCACCACGAGGCAGTCTAGCCAAAAACATTCAGTACTTC
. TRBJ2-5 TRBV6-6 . CASSFQAQETQYF TGTGCCAGCAGTTTCCAGGCTCAAGAGACCCAGTACTTC
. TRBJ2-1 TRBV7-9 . CASSPEGGNEQFF TGTGCCAGCAGCCCGGAGGGGGGGAATGAGCAGTTCTTC
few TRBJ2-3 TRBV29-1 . CSVGPGGTDTQYF TGCAGCGTTGGTCCTGGGGGCACAGATACGCAGTATTTT
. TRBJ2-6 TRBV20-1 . CSARGSSGANVLTF TGCAGTGCTAGAGGGTCTTCTGGGGCCAACGTCCTGACTTTC
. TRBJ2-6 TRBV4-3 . CASSQGQVGYSGANVLTF TGCGCCAGCAGCCAAGGGCAGGTTGGATACTCTGGGGCCAACGTCCTGACTTTC
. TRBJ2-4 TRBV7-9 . CASRRDSASIQYF TGTGCCAGCCGGCGGGACAGCGCGAGCATTCAGTACTTC
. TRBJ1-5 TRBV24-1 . CATSEQANQPQHF TGTGCCACCAGTGAACAGGCTAATCAGCCCCAGCATTTT
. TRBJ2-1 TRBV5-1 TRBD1 CASSSGRDSYNEQFF TGCGCCAGCAGCTCTGGCCGGGACAGTTACAATGAGCAGTTCTTC
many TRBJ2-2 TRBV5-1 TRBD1 CASSLATGDGELFF TGCGCCAGCAGCTTGGCGACAGGGGACGGGGAGCTGTTTTTT
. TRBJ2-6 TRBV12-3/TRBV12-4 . CASSVQYSGANVLTF TGTGCCAGCAGTGTCCAGTACTCTGGGGCCAACGTCCTGACTTTC
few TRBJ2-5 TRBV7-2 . CASSREGEETQYF TGTGCCAGCAGCCGTGAGGGTGAGGAGACCCAGTACTTC
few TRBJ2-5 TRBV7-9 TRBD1 CASSLSGTGGEETQYF TGTGCCAGCAGTCTCTCCGGGACAGGGGGCGAGGAGACCCAGTACTTC
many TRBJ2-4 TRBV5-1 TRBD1 CASSSEQGIYGKNIQYF TGCGCCAGCAGCTCGGAACAGGGGATTTACGGCAAAAACATTCAGTACTTC
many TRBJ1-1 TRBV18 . CASSPTPNTEAFF TGTGCCAGCAGTCCTACACCGAACACTGAAGCTTTCTTT
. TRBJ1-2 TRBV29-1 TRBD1 CSGTRQGSYGYTF TGCAGCGGTACGCGACAGGGATCCTATGGCTACACCTTC